This T cell receptor (beta chain) comes out of a study of CXCR3-negative and CXCR3-positive naive CD8 T cells. Study-level points and caveats: Memory CD8+ cells showed much lower diversity, while both naive subsets displayed comparably high diversity. CD5 surface expression was similar among naive subsets, and TCR strength was estimated by inference from TRB CDR3 properties. TRB CDR3s of CXCR3-positive naive cells were more hydrophobic than those of CXCR3-negative naive cells.

Germline V gene data show CDR1 as SEHNR and CDR2 as FQNEAQ (reference sequence). The CDR3 loop spans 13 amino acids. CD45RO-CCR7+CD27+CD95- expression identified naive CD8+ T cells. Concerning this clonotype: Its antigen remains unknown.

The authors made the TRB cDNA libraries by 5' RACE using UMI labels. TCRdb reanalyzed the 5' RACE reads and collapses them to one entry per CDR3 protein, without DNA. Recorded for this sample: about 150,000 distinct CDR3 sequences. The source material was naive CXCR3+ CD8+ T cells from blood. The subset is: CD45RO-CCR7+CD27+CD95- naive CD8+ T cells expressing CXCR3 (TNR3+). The V gene is TRBV7-9, the J gene TRBJ2-7; as DNA is missing, the TRBD2 call by TCRdb cannot be tested. The sequence was obtained from a human donor in good health. Some clones in this sample may be carry-over from other donors' samples. CDR3 amino acids: CASIASGTYEQYF.